The sequence of this T cell receptor beta chain was determined in a study of radiation and T cells in renal cell carcinoma. Study overall: Nephrectomy followed 15 Gy stereotactic body radiation by 4 weeks. General study findings and limits: In blood, top tumor clones expanded by 2 weeks, shrinking by 4.

Turning to this clone: No antigen is known for it.

Time point noted: baseline pretreatment blood. This sample's treatment: 15 Gy SBRT to primary tumor, nephrectomy 4 weeks later. Serial blood draws occurred at baseline and 2 and 4 weeks post-SBRT. The protocol was immunoSEQ multiplex PCR, while the TCRdb copy is restricted to in-frame clones and leaves out a portion. The table shows about 130,000 clones, with more than 70% occurring only once. Trimming shortened V by 7 bases and J by 3 bases, and 18 bases separated the two germline ends. CDR3 length: 15 residues. The germline CDR1 and CDR2 sequences are SNHLY and FYNNEI. The sequencing used blood, collected from a patient whose treatment included radiotherapy and nephrectomy. The clonotype was recovered from a woman between 50 and 59 years old with renal cell carcinoma. The rearrangement uses TRBV2 and TRBJ1-1, with D maybe TRBD1 (5 bases). CDR3 residues: CASNTRVVGYTEAFF. CDR3 bases: TGTGCCAGCAATACCAGGGTAGTCGGGTACACTGAAGCTTTCTTT.